This is a list of T cell receptor beta chains from one sample in a study of blood T cell repertoires in COVID-19. Sequencing was performed with immunoSEQ multiplex PCR; in TCRdb, only in-frame clones are kept and a portion is missing. The table lists under 300,000 clones, about 88% of them singletons. Sequenced sample: PBMCs or T cells enriched from blood (not recorded which). Every receptor here comes from a woman aged 60-75 years in a cohort exposed to, infected with or recovered from COVID-19 (not recorded which). Each CDR3 is given with its conserved first and last residue. The D gene is left open where the match is weak. Expanded clones are given a class, and other clones once, few, many or no size at all.

clone_size j_call v_call d_call cdr3_aa cdr3_nt
- TRBJ1-5 TRBV19 - CAVSAGGNQPQHF TGTGCCGTCAGTGCGGGCGGCAATCAGCCCCAGCATTTT
- TRBJ2-1 TRBV7-9 - CASSFQGSSYNEQFF TGTGCCAGCAGCTTTCAGGGAAGCTCCTACAATGAGCAGTTCTTC
- TRBJ2-7 TRBV25-1 TRBD1 CASSKRQGGSSYEQYF TGTGCCAGCAGTAAGAGACAGGGGGGTAGCTCCTACGAGCAGTACTTC
few TRBJ1-5 TRBV6-5 - CASSYSREGSRPQHF TGTGCCAGCAGTTACTCGAGAGAGGGCTCGAGGCCCCAGCATTTT
once TRBJ2-3 TRBV4-2 - CASSQEGAGASTDTQYF TGTGCCAGCAGCCAAGAAGGTGCAGGGGCAAGCACAGATACGCAGTATTTT
once TRBJ2-7 TRBV18 - CASSPRELSSYEQYF TGTGCCAGCTCACCGAGAGAGTTGAGCTCCTACGAGCAGTACTTC
- TRBJ1-3 TRBV7-2 - CASSRDNSGNTIYF TGTGCCAGCAGCCGGGACAACTCTGGAAACACCATATATTTT
- TRBJ2-7 TRBV28 - CASSLKGPPYEQYF TGTGCCAGCAGTTTAAAGGGGCCCCCCTACGAGCAGTACTTC
once TRBJ2-1 TRBV3-1/TRBV3-2 - CASSQDLLAPEQFF TGTGCCAGCAGCCAAGATCTATTAGCGCCTGAGCAGTTCTTC
- TRBJ1-6 TRBV28 - CASSLDSPLHF TGTGCCAGCAGTCTCGATTCACCCCTCCACTTT
- TRBJ2-1 TRBV10-3 - CAIRAREDNEQFF TGTGCCATAAGGGCCAGGGAGGACAATGAGCAGTTCTTC
- TRBJ2-1 TRBV6-2/TRBV6-3 TRBD2 CASSYRLAGGHNEQFF TGTGCCAGCAGTTACCGGCTAGCGGGAGGCCACAATGAGCAGTTCTTC
- TRBJ2-5 TRBV6-5 TRBD1 CASRSGQGSQETQYF TGTGCCAGCAGGAGTGGACAGGGATCACAAGAGACCCAGTACTTC
- TRBJ2-6 TRBV11-3 - CASSLDRAPSGANVLTF TGTGCCAGCAGCTTAGACAGGGCCCCCTCTGGGGCCAACGTCCTGACTTTC
- TRBJ2-5 TRBV30 - CAYRDGTQYF TGTGCCTACAGGGACGGGACCCAGTACTTC
- TRBJ1-1 TRBV28 - CASSGEVNTEAFF TGTGCCAGCAGCGGGGAGGTGAACACTGAAGCTTTCTTT
- TRBJ2-7 TRBV4-1 - CASSQDFPGSSYEQYF TGCGCCAGCAGCCAAGATTTCCCAGGTAGCTCCTACGAGCAGTACTTC
- TRBJ2-1 TRBV7-8 - CASSLARLNEQFF TGTGCCAGCAGCTTAGCGCGACTAAATGAGCAGTTCTTC
- TRBJ1-1 TRBV19 - CASSISPRVFARTEAFF TGTGCCAGTAGTATAAGTCCCAGGGTCTTTGCAAGGACTGAAGCTTTCTTT
- TRBJ2-1 TRBV21-1 - CASSKGASGTSNEQFF TGTGCCAGCAGCAAAGGGGCTAGCGGGACGTCCAATGAGCAGTTCTTC
- TRBJ1-3 TRBV24-1 - CATSDYLIPTGNTIYF TGTGCCACCAGTGATTACCTAATTCCGACAGGAAACACCATATATTTT
- TRBJ2-3 TRBV7-9 TRBD2 CAIQVGLASTDTQYF TGTGCCATCCAGGTCGGACTAGCGAGCACAGATACGCAGTATTTT
- TRBJ2-3 TRBV10-3 TRBD2 CAISAAGDADTQYF TGTGCCATCAGTGCCGCGGGAGATGCAGATACGCAGTATTTT
once TRBJ2-3 TRBV27 - CASSLFVRGSTDTQYF TGTGCCAGCAGTTTATTTGTTCGGGGTAGCACAGATACGCAGTATTTT
- TRBJ2-3 TRBV5-1 TRBD2 CASSSGLAGRTSTDTQYF TGCGCCAGCAGCTCGGGACTAGCGGGACGTACCAGCACAGATACGCAGTATTTT
- TRBJ1-1 TRBV27 TRBD1 CASSWTGVRNAEAFF TGTGCCAGCAGTTGGACAGGGGTGCGCAACGCTGAAGCTTTCTTT
- TRBJ1-4 TRBV30 - CAWSPREGELFF TGTGCCTGGAGCCCCCGGGAGGGGGAACTGTTTTTT
- TRBJ1-6 TRBV19 - CASSVRDTYNSPLHF TGTGCCAGTAGTGTCCGGGACACTTATAATTCACCCCTCCACTTT
once TRBJ2-5 TRBV5-6 TRBD1 CASSSSTRDRIQETQYF TGTGCCAGCAGCTCCTCAACTAGGGACAGGATCCAAGAGACCCAGTACTTC
- TRBJ1-1 TRBV5-1 - CASSLTRTEAFF TGCGCCAGCAGCTTGACGAGGACTGAAGCTTTCTTT
- TRBJ2-7 TRBV10-3 TRBD2 CAISEGGRASEQYF TGTGCCATCAGTGAAGGTGGGAGGGCTTCCGAGCAGTACTTC
- TRBJ2-1 TRBV19 TRBD1 CASSPQGANAEQFF TGTGCCAGTAGTCCCCAGGGGGCCAACGCCGAGCAGTTCTTC
- TRBJ2-3 TRBV19 - CASSISGSADTQYF TGTGCCAGTAGTATCTCCGGGAGTGCAGATACGCAGTATTTT
- TRBJ2-1 TRBV30 TRBD2 CAWRFGTSDEQFF TGTGCCTGGAGGTTCGGGACTAGTGATGAGCAGTTCTTC
- TRBJ2-5 TRBV5-1 - CASRLGTGQETQYF TGCGCCAGCAGGCTAGGGACTGGACAAGAGACCCAGTACTTC
- TRBJ1-5 TRBV3-1/TRBV3-2 - CASSLREEQPQHF TGTGCCAGCAGCCTCAGGGAGGAACAGCCCCAGCATTTT
few TRBJ2-7 TRBV7-9 - CASSLAPGPQLEQYF TGTGCCAGCAGCTTAGCCCCGGGTCCCCAGTTGGAGCAGTACTTC
- TRBJ1-3 TRBV4-1 - CASSHQGFGNTIYF TGCGCCAGCAGCCACCAGGGGTTCGGAAACACCATATATTTT
- TRBJ2-7 TRBV10-2 TRBD1 CASSQQGQGGGEQYF TGCGCCAGCAGTCAACAGGGACAGGGTGGCGGGGAGCAGTACTTC
- TRBJ1-5 TRBV19 TRBD1 CASSKWTGRDQPQHF TGTGCCAGTAGTAAATGGACAGGGCGGGATCAGCCCCAGCATTTT
- TRBJ1-1 TRBV6-5 TRBD1 CASSSTGTGTRREAFF TGTGCCAGCAGTTCTACCGGGACAGGGACCAGAAGGGAAGCTTTCTTT
once TRBJ2-5 TRBV5-6 TRBD1 CASSEKFPGQGNQETQYF TGTGCCAGCAGCGAAAAATTTCCGGGACAGGGGAACCAAGAGACCCAGTACTTC
- TRBJ2-1 TRBV6-5 - CAVGSGPSSYNEQFF TGTGCCGTTGGAAGCGGGCCGAGCTCCTACAATGAGCAGTTCTTC
- TRBJ2-7 TRBV9 TRBD1 CASSALKAGTGYSEQYF TGTGCCAGCAGCGCGCTTAAAGCCGGGACAGGGTATAGCGAGCAGTACTTC
- TRBJ2-1 TRBV5-1 TRBD2 CASSLGREGYNEQFF TGCGCCAGCAGCTTGGGACGGGAGGGCTACAATGAGCAGTTCTTC
- TRBJ1-5 TRBV30 TRBD1 CAWNQGGGNQPQHF TGTGCCTGGAACCAAGGGGGCGGCAATCAGCCCCAGCATTTT
- TRBJ2-7 TRBV7-9 TRBD2 CASSLVAGPEQYF TGTGCCAGCAGCTTAGTAGCGGGACCCGAGCAGTACTTC